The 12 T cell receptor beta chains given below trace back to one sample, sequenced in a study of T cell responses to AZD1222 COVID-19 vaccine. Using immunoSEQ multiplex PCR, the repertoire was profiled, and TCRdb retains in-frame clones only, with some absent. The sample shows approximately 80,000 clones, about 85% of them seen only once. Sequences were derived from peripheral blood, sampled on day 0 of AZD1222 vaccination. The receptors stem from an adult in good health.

For the CDR3, the DNA is TGTGCCAGCAGCTTAGCGGGGGGACACCTCTATTTT. The encoded protein is CASSLAGGHLYF. The rearrangement links TRBV11-2 to TRBJ1-3; D is possibly TRBD1 (6 bases). The CDR3 sequence is 12 residues long. The germline CDR1 and CDR2 sequences are SGHAT and FQNNGV. V was cut by 1 base and J by 16 bases, with 14 bases left in between.

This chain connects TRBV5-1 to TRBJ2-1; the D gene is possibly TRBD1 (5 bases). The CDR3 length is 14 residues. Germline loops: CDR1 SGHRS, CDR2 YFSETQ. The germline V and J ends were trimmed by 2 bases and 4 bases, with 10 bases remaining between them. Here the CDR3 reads CASSFSRVYNEQFF. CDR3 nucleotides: TGCGCCAGCAGCTTTTCCAGGGTATACAATGAGCAGTTCTTC.

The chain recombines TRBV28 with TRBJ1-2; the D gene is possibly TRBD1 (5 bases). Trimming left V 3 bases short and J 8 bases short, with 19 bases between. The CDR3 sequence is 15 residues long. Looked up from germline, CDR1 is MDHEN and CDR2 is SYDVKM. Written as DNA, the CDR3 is TGTGCCAGCAGTTTCTATGCTAGAGGGGTAGGGGGCTACACCTTC. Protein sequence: CASSFYARGVGGYTF.

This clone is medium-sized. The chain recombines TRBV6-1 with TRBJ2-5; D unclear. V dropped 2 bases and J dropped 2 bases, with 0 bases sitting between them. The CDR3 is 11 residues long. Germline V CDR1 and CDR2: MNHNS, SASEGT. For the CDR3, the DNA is TGTGCCAGCAGTGAACAAGAGACCCAGTACTTC. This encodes CASSEQETQYF.

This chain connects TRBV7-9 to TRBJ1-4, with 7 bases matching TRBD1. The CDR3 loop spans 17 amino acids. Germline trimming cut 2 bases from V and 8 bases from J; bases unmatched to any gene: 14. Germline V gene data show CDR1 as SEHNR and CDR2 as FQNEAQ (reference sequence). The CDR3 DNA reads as TGTGCCAGCAGCTTACAGGGGGTATGGGACAGAAGCGAAAAACTGTTTTTT. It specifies CASSLQGVWDRSEKLFF.

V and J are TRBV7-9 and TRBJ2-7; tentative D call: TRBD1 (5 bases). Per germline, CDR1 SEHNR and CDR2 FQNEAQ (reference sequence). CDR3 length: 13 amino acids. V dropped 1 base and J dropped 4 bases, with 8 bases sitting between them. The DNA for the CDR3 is TGTGCCAGCAGCTTAGTAGGGGCGTACGAGCAGTACTTC. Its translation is CASSLVGAYEQYF. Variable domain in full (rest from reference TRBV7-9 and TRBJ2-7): DTGVSQNPRHKITKRGQNVTFRCDPISEHNRLYWYRQTLGQGPEFLTYFQNEAQLEKSRLLSDRFSAERPKGSFSTLEIQRTEQGDSAMYLCASSLVGAYEQYFGPGTRLTVT.

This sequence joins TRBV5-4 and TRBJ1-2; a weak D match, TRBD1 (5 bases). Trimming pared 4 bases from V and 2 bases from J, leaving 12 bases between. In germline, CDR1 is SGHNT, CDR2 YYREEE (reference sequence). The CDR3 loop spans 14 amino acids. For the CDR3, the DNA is TGTGCCAGCAGCCCGACGACAGCGAACTATGGCTACACCTTC. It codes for CASSPTTANYGYTF.

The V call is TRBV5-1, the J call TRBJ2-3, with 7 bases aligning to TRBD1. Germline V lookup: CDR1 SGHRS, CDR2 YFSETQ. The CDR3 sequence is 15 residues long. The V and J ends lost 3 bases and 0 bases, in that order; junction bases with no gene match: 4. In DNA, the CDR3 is TGCGCCAGCAGCTCGGGACAGATAAGCACAGATACGCAGTATTTT. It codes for CASSSGQISTDTQYF. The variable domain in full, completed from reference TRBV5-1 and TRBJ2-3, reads KAGVTQTPRYLIKTRGQQVTLSCSPISGHRSVSWYQQTPGQGLQFLFEYFSETQRNKGNFPGRFSGRQFSNSRSEMNVSTLELGDSALYLCASSSGQISTDTQYFGPGTRLTVL.

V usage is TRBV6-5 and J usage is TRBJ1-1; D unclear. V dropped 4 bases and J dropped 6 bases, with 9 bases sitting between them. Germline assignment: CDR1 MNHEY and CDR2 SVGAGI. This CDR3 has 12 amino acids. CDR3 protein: CASSSRQSEAFF. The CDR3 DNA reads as TGTGCCAGCAGTTCACGACAATCTGAAGCTTTCTTT.

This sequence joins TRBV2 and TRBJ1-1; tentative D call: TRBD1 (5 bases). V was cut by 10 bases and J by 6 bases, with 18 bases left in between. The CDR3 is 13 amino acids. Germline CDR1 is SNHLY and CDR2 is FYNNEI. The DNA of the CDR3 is TGTGCCACCCCCCAGGGAGGGATGGCTGAAGCTTTCTTT. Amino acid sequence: CATPQGGMAEAFF.

CDR3 nucleotides: TGTGCCAGCAGATTGACAGGAAATAATGAAAAACTGTTTTTT. This sequence encodes CASRLTGNNEKLFF. The J gene is TRBJ1-4, the V gene TRBV6-5, with D maybe TRBD1 (6 bases). The CDR3 runs 14 residues. Germline CDR1 MNHEY, CDR2 SVGAGI. The germline V and J ends were trimmed by 6 bases and 4 bases, with 12 bases remaining between them.

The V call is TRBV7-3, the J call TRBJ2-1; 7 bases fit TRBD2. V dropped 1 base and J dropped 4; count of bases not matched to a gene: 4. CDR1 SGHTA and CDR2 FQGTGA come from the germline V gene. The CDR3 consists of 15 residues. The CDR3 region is CASSLMAGAYNEQFF. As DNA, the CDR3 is TGTGCCAGCAGCTTAATGGCGGGAGCTTACAATGAGCAGTTCTTC.